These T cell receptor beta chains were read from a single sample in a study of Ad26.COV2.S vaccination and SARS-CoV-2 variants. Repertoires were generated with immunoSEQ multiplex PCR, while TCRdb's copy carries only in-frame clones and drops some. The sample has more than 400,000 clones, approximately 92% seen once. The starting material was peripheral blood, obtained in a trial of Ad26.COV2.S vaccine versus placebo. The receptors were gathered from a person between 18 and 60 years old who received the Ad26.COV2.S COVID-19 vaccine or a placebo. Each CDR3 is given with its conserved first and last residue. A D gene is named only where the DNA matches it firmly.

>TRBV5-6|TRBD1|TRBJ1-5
CASSLGGQGRQPQHF
TGTGCCAGCAGCTTGGGGGGACAGGGGAGACAGCCCCAGCATTTT
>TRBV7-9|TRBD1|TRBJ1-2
CASETGLGYTF
TGTGCCAGCGAGACAGGGCTCGGCTACACCTTC
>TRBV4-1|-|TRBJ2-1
CASSQARDTITYNEQFF
TGCGCCAGCAGCCAAGCCAGGGATACAATCACCTACAATGAGCAGTTCTTC
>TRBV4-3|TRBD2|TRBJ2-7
CASSQVPSGYEQYF
TGCGCCAGCAGCCAAGTCCCTAGCGGGTACGAGCAGTACTTC
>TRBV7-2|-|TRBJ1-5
CASSLGGIGNQPQHF
TGTGCCAGCAGCCTTGGGGGGATAGGCAATCAGCCCCAGCATTTT
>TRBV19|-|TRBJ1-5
CASGSASNQPQHF
TGTGCCAGTGGGAGCGCTAGCAATCAGCCCCAGCATTTT
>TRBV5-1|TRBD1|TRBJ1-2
CASSFRGTEINYGYTF
TGCGCCAGCAGCTTCAGGGGGACAGAGATTAACTATGGCTACACCTTC
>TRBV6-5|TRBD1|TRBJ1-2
CASKRTGLGYGYTF
TGTGCCAGCAAGAGGACAGGGCTAGGGTATGGCTACACCTTC
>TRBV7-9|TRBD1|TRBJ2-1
CASSRTGDYNEQFF
TGTGCCAGCAGTCGGACAGGGGACTACAATGAGCAGTTCTTC
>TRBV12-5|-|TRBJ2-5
CASGQDYHTRGTQYF
TGTGCTAGTGGCCAAGACTACCACACCCGGGGGACCCAGTACTTC
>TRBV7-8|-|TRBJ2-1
CASSLRSGLGGPYNEQFF
TGTGCCAGCAGCTTAAGGAGTGGATTGGGAGGTCCCTACAATGAGCAGTTCTTC
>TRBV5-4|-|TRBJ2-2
CASSLLQGTGELFF
TGTGCCAGCAGCTTATTACAGGGAACCGGGGAGCTGTTTTTT
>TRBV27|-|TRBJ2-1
CASGLAVSYNEQFF
TGTGCCAGCGGTCTAGCCGTATCCTACAATGAGCAGTTCTTC
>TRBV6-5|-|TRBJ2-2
CASSYLRGLSTGELFF
TGTGCCAGCAGTTACCTTCGGGGGCTGAGCACCGGGGAGCTGTTTTTT
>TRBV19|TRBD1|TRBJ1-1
CASSPGTGIVWTNTEAFF
TGTGCCAGTAGTCCTGGGACAGGTATCGTCTGGACGAACACTGAAGCTTTCTTT
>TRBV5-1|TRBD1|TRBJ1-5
CASSTRQGQPQHF
TGCGCCAGCAGCACAAGACAGGGGCAGCCCCAGCATTTT